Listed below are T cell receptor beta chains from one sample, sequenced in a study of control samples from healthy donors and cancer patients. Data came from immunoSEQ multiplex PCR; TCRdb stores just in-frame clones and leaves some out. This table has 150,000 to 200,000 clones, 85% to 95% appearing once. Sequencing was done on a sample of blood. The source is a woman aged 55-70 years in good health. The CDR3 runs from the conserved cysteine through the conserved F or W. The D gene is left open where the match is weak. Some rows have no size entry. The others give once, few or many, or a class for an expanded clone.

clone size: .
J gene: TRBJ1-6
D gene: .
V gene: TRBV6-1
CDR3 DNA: TGTGCCAGCAGTGACCTGGTTAGCTCCTATAATTCACCCCTCCACTTT
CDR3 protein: CASSDLVSSYNSPLHF

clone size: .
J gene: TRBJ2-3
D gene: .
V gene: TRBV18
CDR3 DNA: TGTGCCAGCTCACCCATAGGGGGCACAGATACGCAGTATTTT
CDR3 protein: CASSPIGGTDTQYF

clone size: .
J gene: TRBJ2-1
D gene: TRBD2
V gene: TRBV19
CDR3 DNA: TGTGCCAGTAGTATAGCTAGCGGGGGTTACTCCTACAATGAGCAGTTCTTC
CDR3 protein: CASSIASGGYSYNEQFF

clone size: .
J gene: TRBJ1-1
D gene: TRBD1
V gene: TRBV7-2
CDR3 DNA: TGTGCCAGCAGCTCTAGGGGGCGGGCTGAAGCTTTCTTT
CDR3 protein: CASSSRGRAEAFF

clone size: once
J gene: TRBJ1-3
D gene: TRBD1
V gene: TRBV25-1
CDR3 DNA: TGTGCCAGCAGCTACAGGGGGATCTCTGGAAACACCATATATTTT
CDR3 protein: CASSYRGISGNTIYF

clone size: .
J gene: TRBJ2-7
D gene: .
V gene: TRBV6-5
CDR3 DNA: TGTGCCAGCAGTAATTCCTACGAGCAGTACTTC
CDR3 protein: CASSNSYEQYF

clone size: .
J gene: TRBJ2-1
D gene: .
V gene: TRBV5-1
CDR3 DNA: TGCGCCAGCAGCTTGGACCACGGTACCTACAATGAGCAGTTCTTC
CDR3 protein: CASSLDHGTYNEQFF

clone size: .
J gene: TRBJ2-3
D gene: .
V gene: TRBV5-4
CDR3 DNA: TGTGCCAGCAGCTTCACAGATACGCAGTATTTT
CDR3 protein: CASSFTDTQYF

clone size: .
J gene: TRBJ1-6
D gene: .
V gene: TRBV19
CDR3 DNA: TGTGCCAGTAGTATAGTGGGACAATCGGGTTCACCCCTCCACTTT
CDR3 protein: CASSIVGQSGSPLHF

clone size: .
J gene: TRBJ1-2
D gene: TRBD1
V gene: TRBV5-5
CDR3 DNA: TGTGCCAGCAGCCCCCGGGACAGCCCCCTTCCTAACTATGGCTACACCTTC
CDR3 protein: CASSPRDSPLPNYGYTF

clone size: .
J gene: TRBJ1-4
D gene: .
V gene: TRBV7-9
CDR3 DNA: TGTGCCAGCAGCTCGAGGGAAAAACTGTTTTTT
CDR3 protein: CASSSREKLFF

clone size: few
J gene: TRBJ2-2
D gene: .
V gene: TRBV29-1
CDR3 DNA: TGCAGCGTGGGGGGGGCCCACGGGGAGCTGTTTTTT
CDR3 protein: CSVGGAHGELFF

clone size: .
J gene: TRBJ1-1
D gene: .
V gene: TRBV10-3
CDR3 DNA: TGTGCCATCAGTGAGTCGACGAGGGGGAGAACTGAAGCTTTCTTT
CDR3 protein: CAISESTRGRTEAFF

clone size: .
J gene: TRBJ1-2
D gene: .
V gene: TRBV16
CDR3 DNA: TGTGCCAGCAGTTTAGACGGGGCGGGCCCCTATGGCTACACCTTC
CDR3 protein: CASSLDGAGPYGYTF